These T cell receptor beta chains were read from a single sample in a study of blood T cell repertoires in COVID-19. The table came from immunoSEQ multiplex PCR; TCRdb's copy has only in-frame clones and leaves some out. The sample shows more than 300,000 clones, around nine tenths of them seen only once. Sequencing was carried out using PBMCs or T cells enriched from blood (not recorded which). The receptors originated from a young woman who had recovered from COVID-19. Both conserved end residues are part of each CDR3. Each record gives: V gene, CDR3 protein.

TRBV27,CASSLRGTYNEQFF
TRBV28,CASSLYLQEKLFF
TRBV10-3,CATSMEGNGANTGELFF
TRBV7-8,CASSSAGPYEQYF
TRBV6-6,CASTRANTEAFF
TRBV11-2,CASSRGGSSYNEQFF
TRBV2,CASSEHQGEQFF
TRBV29-1,CSVRGQGTEAFF
TRBV5-1,CASSQGQASFNYGYTF
TRBV5-6,CASSLVGDTGNTIYF
TRBV4-3,CASSQRTGADEQYF
TRBV2,CAIPGQGRTEAFF
TRBV11-2,CASSLGQGNSPLHF
TRBV6-5,CASSYGRVNQLQHF
TRBV4-1,CASSHAQGGTDTQYF
TRBV7-9,CASSSPGGHVNEKLFF
TRBV27,CASSPWTVSNQPQHF
TRBV5-6,CASSAADRGREYDTEAFF
TRBV18,CASSPETGILNEQFF
TRBV5-4,CASSLGLQGAFKEQYF
TRBV6-5,CASRDGDYGYTF
TRBV18,CASSPVSSTGVAKNIQYF
TRBV11-2,CASSPYGGAGELFF
TRBV24-1,CATSDPGTENEKLFF
TRBV27,CASSSRRGSGNTIYF
TRBV20-1,CSDEDEKLFF
TRBV6-4,CASSDRGQHNEQFF
TRBV15,CATSSRGHSAQHF
TRBV11-2,CASSLDPGHSSYNEQFF
TRBV18,CASSLRDRGNQPQHF
TRBV14,CASSQDRRELAGNTIYF
TRBV2,CASLLMTGNQPQHF
TRBV5-1,CASSQSAYEQYF
TRBV6-2/TRBV6-3,CASSGTGQAHYEQYF
TRBV2,CASTAGTSFGELFF
TRBV11-2,CASSFLRGGPAKTF
TRBV24-1,CATSDRDRGGYTF
TRBV5-1,CASLPGTGYGNNEQFF
TRBV6-6,CASSSSSGAGTEAFF
TRBV10-3,CAIDRGNEQFF
TRBV5-1,CASSLTGGVDTEAFF
TRBV2,CASSAPAASNEKLFF
TRBV19,CASRTGGQSQHF
TRBV11-1,CASSPHPGDDSPLHF
TRBV4-1,CASSSQRAFNEQFF
TRBV9,CASGGVNEKLFF
TRBV7-9,CASSLNRGPNSPLHF
TRBV7-3,CASSRGTSGRTDTQYF
TRBV28,CASNLADRENSPLHF
TRBV6-5,CASTPAGGNTGELFF